This T cell receptor (beta chain) is from a study of blood T cell repertoires in COVID-19. The wider study: Whether acute or convalescent, the COVID-19 samples came from the United States, Italy and Spain. PBMCs, B-cell-depleted T cells, or T cells provided the cDNA or gDNA that made up the material.

Original processing methods: The authors estimated nucleated cell counts from reference gene primer amplification. The assay was immunoSEQ multiplex PCR, and TCRdb's table has in-frame clones only and misses some. For V, J and clone size, that table is used; D and trimming come from the DNA. The table records 100,000 or so clones, 69% of them present only once. This clone was recorded a few times. CDR3 size: 16 residues. The V and J ends lost 4 bases and 4 bases, in that order; junction bases with no gene match: 4. Germline V gene data show CDR1 as MNHEY and CDR2 as SVGAGI. The sequence was obtained from a man of 80 years or more with acute or convalescent COVID-19. Sequencing was done on a sample of peripheral blood. The chain combines TRBV6-5 with TRBJ2-1; TRBD2 matches at 13 bases. CDR3 nucleotides: TGTGCCAGCAGTTTGGGGACTAGCGGGAAGTACAATGAGCAGTTCTTC. Translating it yields CASSLGTSGKYNEQFF.